Shown below are 12 T cell receptor beta chains from a single sample sequenced in a study of cytomegalovirus exposure and HLA in healthy donors. 13 Jbeta primers and 60 Vbeta primers were used for the PCR. Some clones are missing from TCRdb's copy, which holds only in-frame ones; the method was immunoSEQ multiplex PCR. This table holds 70,000 to 100,000 clones, about 84% found once. Sequences were obtained from PBMCs. The source is a man aged 18 to 35 in good health and CMV-seronegative.

The CDR3, as DNA: TGCGCCAGCAGCCAAGTGTACAGAGACTACGAGCAGTACTTC. It codes for CASSQVYRDYEQYF. The V gene is TRBV4-1, the J gene TRBJ2-5; no firm D call. Near its end, the DNA agrees better with TRBJ2-7, so the J call may be wrong. This CDR3 is 14 amino acids long. Germline V gene lookup returns CDR1 MGHRA and CDR2 YSYEKL.

The chain combines TRBV18 with TRBJ1-2; D might be TRBD1 (5 bases). The germline CDR1 and CDR2 sequences are KGHSH and LQKENI. Trimming took off 4 bases at V and 8 bases at J, with 14 bases between the two ends. This CDR3 region has 13 residues. The chain's CDR3 is CASSRGRVEGYTF. In nucleotides, the CDR3 is TGTGCCAGCTCACGTGGCAGGGTGGAAGGCTACACCTTC.

The chain has TRBV7-9 and TRBJ1-5; D perhaps matches TRBD1 (6 bases). Trimming left V 4 bases short and J 1 base short, with 11 bases between. Looked up from germline, CDR1 is SEHNR and CDR2 is FQNEAQ (reference sequence). The CDR3 extends over 15 amino acids. The CDR3 loop reads CASSSRDISNQPQHF. DNA of the CDR3: TGTGCCAGCAGCTCCCGGGACATCAGCAATCAGCCCCAGCATTTT.

The chain recombines TRBV4-1 with TRBJ1-2, with D possibly TRBD1 on 5 matching bases. Germline V gene lookup returns CDR1 MGHRA and CDR2 YSYEKL. The CDR3 spans 16 residues. Trimming removed 1 base from V and 0 bases from J, with 12 bases in between. The CDR3, as DNA: TGCGCCAGCAGCCAAGGACAAGACAGAGCTAACTATGGCTACACCTTC. It specifies CASSQGQDRANYGYTF.

The chain is built from TRBV28 and TRBJ2-1; D might be TRBD2 (5 bases). The V gene's germline CDR1 is MDHEN and CDR2 SYDVKM. V lost 3 bases and J 8 bases, leaving 5 bases between the germline ends. This CDR3 has 11 amino acids. The CDR3, as DNA: TGTGCCAGCAGTTTGGAGGATGAGCAGTTCTTC. Protein product: CASSLEDEQFF.

The rearrangement links TRBV6-5 to TRBJ1-5, with unresolved D. V gave up 5 bases and J gave up 6 bases, with 11 bases separating them. CDR1 is MNHEY, CDR2 SVGAGI, per germline. The CDR3 is made up of 13 amino acids. CDR3 amino acids: CASSEDPSQPQHF. Here the CDR3 DNA reads TGTGCCAGCAGTGAGGATCCCTCTCAGCCCCAGCATTTT.

The genes are TRBV15 and TRBJ2-1, with TRBD1 matching 9 bases. The junction had 8 bases not matched to a gene; V was cut back by 2 bases and J by 6 bases. CDR1 is LNHNV, CDR2 YYDKDF, per germline (reference sequence). The CDR3 covers 16 residues. The CDR3 sequence is CATSRSGTGILNEQFF. Here the CDR3 DNA reads TGTGCCACCAGCAGATCCGGGACAGGGATTCTCAATGAGCAGTTCTTC.

V is TRBV6-4 and J is TRBJ1-6; 9 positions match TRBD1. There are 13 residues in the CDR3. Germline assignment: CDR1 MRHNA and CDR2 SNTAGT. The V and J ends lost 7 bases and 6 bases, in that order; junction bases with no gene match: 1. CDR3 residues: CASKGQGNSPLHF. The CDR3, as DNA: TGTGCCAGCAAGGGACAGGGTAATTCACCCCTCCACTTT.

The rearrangement joins TRBV19 to TRBJ1-2, with TRBD1 identical over 9 bases. Germline V gene lookup returns CDR1 LNHDA and CDR2 SQIVND (reference sequence). This CDR3 region has 13 residues. The ends lost 7 bases at V and 8 bases at J; junction bases unmatched: 8. The CDR3, as DNA: TGTGCCAGTACCACACAGGGGGCAGGCGGCTACACCTTC. This sequence encodes CASTTQGAGGYTF.

This clone was detected only once. This chain uses TRBV10-3 with TRBJ2-3; possible D gene TRBD2, 5 bases. V lost 6 bases to trimming and J lost 1 base, with 5 bases between them. This CDR3 is 12 amino acids long. CDR1 ENHRY and CDR2 SYGVKD come from the germline V gene. The CDR3 protein is CAIRRGTDTQYF. The CDR3 region has the DNA TGTGCCATCAGGCGGGGCACAGATACGCAGTATTTT.

This sequence joins TRBV7-9 and TRBJ2-2, with 7 bases fitting TRBD1. Germline V gene sequence: CDR1 SEHNR, CDR2 FQNEAQ (reference sequence). The CDR3 contains 17 residues. The V and J ends lost 3 bases and 4 bases, in that order; junction bases with no gene match: 11. The CDR3 sequence is CASSLGAVRQGTGELFF. The CDR3 coding sequence is TGTGCCAGCAGCTTGGGGGCAGTGAGACAGGGCACCGGGGAGCTGTTTTTT.

This chain joins TRBV7-9 and TRBJ2-5, with unresolved D. Trimming stripped 5 bases from V and 5 bases from J, with 15 bases between. CDR1 and CDR2 from the germline V gene are SEHNR and FQNEAQ (reference sequence). The CDR3 length is 14 residues. CDR3 amino acids: CASSPSGGRETQYF. The CDR3 DNA sequence: TGTGCCAGCAGCCCTTCAGGTGGTCGGGAGACCCAGTACTTC.